These T cell receptor beta chains were read from a single sample in a study of OX40 agonist ivuxolimab in advanced cancers. Some clones are missing from TCRdb's copy, which holds only in-frame ones; the method was immunoSEQ multiplex PCR. The sample yields just under 60,000 clones, about 90% seen once. Specimen: CD4+ or CD8+ T cells sorted from blood, collected in a trial of the OX40 agonist ivuxolimab. Source of these receptors: an adult with an advanced solid tumor such as melanoma, head and neck, liver or kidney cancer. The CDR3 runs from the conserved cysteine through the conserved F or W. The D gene is left open where the match is weak. Only part of the rows carry a size: once, few, many, or a class if the clone is expanded.

j_call: TRBJ2-5; v_call: TRBV15; d_call: NA; clone_size: NA; cdr3_aa: CATSSGAEETQYF; cdr3_nt: TGTGCCACCAGCAGCGGAGCGGAAGAGACCCAGTACTTC
j_call: TRBJ2-3; v_call: TRBV6-5; d_call: NA; clone_size: NA; cdr3_aa: CASSKQGISTDTQYF; cdr3_nt: TGTGCCAGCAGTAAACAGGGTATTAGCACAGATACGCAGTATTTT
j_call: TRBJ2-1; v_call: TRBV5-1; d_call: NA; clone_size: NA; cdr3_aa: CASSLEWGNPNEQFF; cdr3_nt: TGCGCCAGCAGCTTGGAGTGGGGGAACCCCAATGAGCAGTTCTTC
j_call: TRBJ2-2; v_call: TRBV2; d_call: NA; clone_size: once; cdr3_aa: CAKTSGGISGELFF; cdr3_nt: TGTGCCAAGACGTCAGGGGGGATTTCCGGGGAGCTGTTTTTT
j_call: TRBJ2-6; v_call: TRBV7-9; d_call: NA; clone_size: NA; cdr3_aa: CASRQGSGANVLTF; cdr3_nt: TGTGCCAGCAGGCAGGGTTCCGGGGCCAACGTCCTGACTTTC
j_call: TRBJ2-5; v_call: TRBV6-5; d_call: TRBD2; clone_size: NA; cdr3_aa: CASSYILAGAGETQYF; cdr3_nt: TGTGCCAGCAGTTACATCCTAGCGGGAGCTGGTGAGACCCAGTACTTC
j_call: TRBJ2-2; v_call: TRBV29-1; d_call: TRBD2; clone_size: NA; cdr3_aa: CSFGILRLAENTGELFF; cdr3_nt: TGCAGCTTTGGAATCCTGCGCCTAGCGGAAAACACCGGGGAGCTGTTTTTT
j_call: TRBJ2-3; v_call: TRBV29-1; d_call: NA; clone_size: NA; cdr3_aa: CSPAVAGFLYF; cdr3_nt: TGCAGCCCCGCGGTGGCAGGGTTCTTGTATTTT
j_call: TRBJ2-7; v_call: TRBV27; d_call: NA; clone_size: once; cdr3_aa: CASSLREQYF; cdr3_nt: TGTGCCAGCAGTTTAAGAGAGCAGTACTTC
j_call: TRBJ2-1; v_call: TRBV4-2; d_call: NA; clone_size: NA; cdr3_aa: CASSSGDEQFF; cdr3_nt: TGTGCCAGCAGCAGTGGGGATGAGCAGTTCTTC
j_call: TRBJ1-4; v_call: TRBV13; d_call: TRBD1; clone_size: NA; cdr3_aa: CASSSAREGAANEKLFF; cdr3_nt: TGTGCCAGCAGCTCCGCGAGGGAGGGGGCGGCTAATGAAAAACTGTTTTTT
j_call: TRBJ2-7; v_call: TRBV7-3; d_call: NA; clone_size: NA; cdr3_aa: CASSPGVGSGEQYF; cdr3_nt: TGTGCCAGCAGCCCCGGGGTAGGATCCGGGGAGCAGTACTTC
j_call: TRBJ2-7; v_call: TRBV5-1; d_call: NA; clone_size: NA; cdr3_aa: CASSLGPGEQYF; cdr3_nt: TGCGCCAGCAGCTTGGGGCCGGGGGAGCAGTACTTC
j_call: TRBJ2-5; v_call: TRBV2; d_call: TRBD2; clone_size: NA; cdr3_aa: CASSAGGGFGQETQYF; cdr3_nt: TGTGCCAGCAGTGCGGGAGGGGGATTCGGGCAAGAGACCCAGTACTTC
j_call: TRBJ2-3; v_call: TRBV18; d_call: NA; clone_size: NA; cdr3_aa: CASSPPASDTQYF; cdr3_nt: TGTGCCAGCTCACCACCGGCTTCAGATACGCAGTATTTT
j_call: TRBJ2-1; v_call: TRBV7-8; d_call: NA; clone_size: NA; cdr3_aa: CASSLVGGSSYNEQFF; cdr3_nt: TGTGCCAGCAGCTTAGTAGGGGGGAGCTCCTACAATGAGCAGTTCTTC
j_call: TRBJ2-2; v_call: TRBV5-4; d_call: TRBD2; clone_size: NA; cdr3_aa: CASSLGLAGATGELFF; cdr3_nt: TGTGCCAGCAGCTTGGGACTAGCGGGAGCCACCGGGGAGCTGTTTTTT
j_call: TRBJ1-5; v_call: TRBV19; d_call: TRBD1; clone_size: NA; cdr3_aa: CASSLGGQGNQPQHF; cdr3_nt: TGTGCCAGTAGTCTGGGAGGACAGGGAAATCAGCCCCAGCATTTT
j_call: TRBJ1-5; v_call: TRBV7-8; d_call: NA; clone_size: once; cdr3_aa: CASSQTVFSNQPQHF; cdr3_nt: TGTGCCAGCAGCCAGACAGTTTTCAGCAATCAGCCCCAGCATTTT
j_call: TRBJ2-5; v_call: TRBV7-6; d_call: TRBD2; clone_size: NA; cdr3_aa: CASSLVGRWGETQYF; cdr3_nt: TGTGCCAGCAGCTTAGTCGGGAGGTGGGGTGAGACCCAGTACTTC
j_call: TRBJ2-3; v_call: TRBV9; d_call: TRBD2; clone_size: NA; cdr3_aa: CASSVETSGTFSTDTQYF; cdr3_nt: TGTGCCAGCAGCGTAGAGACTAGCGGGACGTTTAGCACAGATACGCAGTATTTT
j_call: TRBJ2-3; v_call: TRBV19; d_call: TRBD2; clone_size: NA; cdr3_aa: CASSIGTSGTDTQYF; cdr3_nt: TGTGCCAGTAGTATAGGGACTAGTGGCACAGATACGCAGTATTTT
j_call: TRBJ2-2; v_call: TRBV6-5; d_call: NA; clone_size: NA; cdr3_aa: CASSYSNLGELFF; cdr3_nt: TGTGCCAGCAGTTACTCGAATCTTGGGGAGCTGTTTTTT
j_call: TRBJ2-7; v_call: TRBV4-1; d_call: NA; clone_size: NA; cdr3_aa: CASSQGLADLYTGEQYF; cdr3_nt: TGCGCCAGCAGCCAGGGTCTGGCGGACCTCTATACGGGGGAGCAGTACTTC
j_call: TRBJ2-7; v_call: TRBV18; d_call: TRBD1; clone_size: NA; cdr3_aa: CASSPGMTGGDTYEQYF; cdr3_nt: TGTGCCAGCTCACCGGGTATGACAGGGGGCGATACGTACGAGCAGTACTTC
j_call: TRBJ2-5; v_call: TRBV4-3; d_call: TRBD1; clone_size: NA; cdr3_aa: CASSQDYPTPTGILETQYF; cdr3_nt: TGCGCCAGCAGCCAAGACTACCCCACTCCGACAGGGATTTTAGAGACCCAGTACTTC
j_call: TRBJ2-5; v_call: TRBV7-9; d_call: NA; clone_size: NA; cdr3_aa: CASSLFFQEETQYF; cdr3_nt: TGTGCCAGCAGCTTATTTTTTCAGGAGGAGACCCAGTACTTC
j_call: TRBJ2-7; v_call: TRBV19; d_call: NA; clone_size: NA; cdr3_aa: CASSPFESSYEQYF; cdr3_nt: TGTGCCAGTAGTCCCTTTGAGAGCTCCTACGAGCAGTACTTC
j_call: TRBJ2-3; v_call: TRBV5-1; d_call: TRBD2; clone_size: NA; cdr3_aa: CASSSPGVAGGTDTQYF; cdr3_nt: TGCGCCAGCAGCTCCCCCGGAGTAGCGGGAGGCACAGATACGCAGTATTTT
j_call: TRBJ2-7; v_call: TRBV6-5; d_call: NA; clone_size: NA; cdr3_aa: CASSYSLAGGPYEQYF; cdr3_nt: TGTGCCAGCAGTTACTCCCTCGCCGGGGGGCCCTACGAGCAGTACTTC
j_call: TRBJ2-7; v_call: TRBV27; d_call: NA; clone_size: NA; cdr3_aa: CASSLTPTYEQYF; cdr3_nt: TGTGCCAGCAGTTTAACACCCACCTACGAGCAGTACTTC
j_call: TRBJ2-7; v_call: TRBV4-2; d_call: TRBD2; clone_size: NA; cdr3_aa: CASSQDPPSGPYEQYF; cdr3_nt: TGTGCCAGCAGCCAAGATCCCCCTAGCGGTCCCTACGAGCAGTACTTC
j_call: TRBJ2-1; v_call: TRBV4-3; d_call: TRBD1; clone_size: NA; cdr3_aa: CASSQGTGMWQFF; cdr3_nt: TGCGCCAGCAGCCAAGGGACAGGTATGTGGCAGTTCTTC
j_call: TRBJ2-7; v_call: TRBV7-8; d_call: NA; clone_size: NA; cdr3_aa: CASSLSKGSYEQYF; cdr3_nt: TGTGCCAGCAGCTTAAGTAAGGGGAGCTACGAGCAGTACTTC
j_call: TRBJ2-5; v_call: TRBV27; d_call: TRBD2; clone_size: NA; cdr3_aa: CASRTSGIGGETQYF; cdr3_nt: TGTGCCAGCAGGACTAGCGGGATCGGTGGGGAGACCCAGTACTTC
j_call: TRBJ2-1; v_call: TRBV5-4; d_call: TRBD2; clone_size: once; cdr3_aa: CASSLGTSGPYNEQFF; cdr3_nt: TGTGCCAGCAGCTTGGGGACTAGCGGACCCTACAATGAGCAGTTCTTC
j_call: TRBJ1-4; v_call: TRBV7-6; d_call: NA; clone_size: once; cdr3_aa: CASSLGADRKLFF; cdr3_nt: TGTGCCAGCAGCTTAGGGGCCGATCGAAAACTGTTTTTT
j_call: TRBJ2-1; v_call: TRBV15; d_call: NA; clone_size: NA; cdr3_aa: CATRGTYNEQFF; cdr3_nt: TGTGCCACCAGGGGGACATACAATGAGCAGTTCTTC
j_call: TRBJ2-3; v_call: TRBV4-3; d_call: NA; clone_size: NA; cdr3_aa: CASSQDRAGTDTQYF; cdr3_nt: TGCGCCAGCAGCCAAGACCGGGCTGGCACAGATACGCAGTATTTT
j_call: TRBJ2-3; v_call: TRBV19; d_call: TRBD2; clone_size: NA; cdr3_aa: CASSGSGGTDTQYF; cdr3_nt: TGTGCCAGTAGTGGATCGGGAGGAACAGATACGCAGTATTTT
j_call: TRBJ1-1; v_call: TRBV5-8; d_call: TRBD1; clone_size: NA; cdr3_aa: CASSAATGLTEAFF; cdr3_nt: TGTGCCAGCAGCGCAGCGACAGGGCTCACTGAAGCTTTCTTT
j_call: TRBJ2-4; v_call: TRBV5-6; d_call: NA; clone_size: NA; cdr3_aa: CASSLAASYIQYF; cdr3_nt: TGTGCCAGCAGCTTGGCGGCTTCGTACATTCAGTACTTC
j_call: TRBJ2-7; v_call: TRBV28; d_call: TRBD1; clone_size: NA; cdr3_aa: CASSITGVGYEQYF; cdr3_nt: TGTGCCAGCAGTATCACAGGGGTAGGCTACGAGCAGTACTTC
j_call: TRBJ1-5; v_call: TRBV28; d_call: TRBD1; clone_size: few; cdr3_aa: CASSLTGYSNQPQHF; cdr3_nt: TGTGCCAGCAGTTTGACAGGGTACAGCAATCAGCCCCAGCATTTT
j_call: TRBJ2-5; v_call: TRBV27; d_call: TRBD1; clone_size: NA; cdr3_aa: CASWDRDQETQYF; cdr3_nt: TGTGCCAGCTGGGACAGGGACCAAGAGACCCAGTACTTC
j_call: TRBJ1-5; v_call: TRBV19; d_call: TRBD1; clone_size: NA; cdr3_aa: CASSLDRVGQPQHF; cdr3_nt: TGTGCCAGTAGTCTTGACAGGGTGGGCCAGCCCCAGCATTTT
j_call: TRBJ2-3; v_call: TRBV7-8; d_call: NA; clone_size: NA; cdr3_aa: CASSLVYPESTDTQYF; cdr3_nt: TGTGCCAGCAGCTTAGTTTATCCAGAAAGCACAGATACGCAGTATTTT
j_call: TRBJ2-7; v_call: TRBV6-6; d_call: NA; clone_size: NA; cdr3_aa: CASRAMGPSYEQYF; cdr3_nt: TGTGCCAGCAGAGCTATGGGCCCATCCTACGAGCAGTACTTC
j_call: TRBJ2-1; v_call: TRBV5-4; d_call: NA; clone_size: NA; cdr3_aa: CASSLYRPEPTGQFF; cdr3_nt: TGTGCCAGCAGCTTGTATAGGCCTGAACCTACCGGGCAGTTCTTC
j_call: TRBJ2-7; v_call: TRBV4-3; d_call: TRBD2; clone_size: NA; cdr3_aa: CASSQGTSEIDEQYF; cdr3_nt: TGCGCCAGCAGCCAGGGGACTAGCGAGATCGACGAGCAGTACTTC
j_call: TRBJ1-3; v_call: TRBV19; d_call: NA; clone_size: NA; cdr3_aa: CASSFVGQFYSGNTIYF; cdr3_nt: TGTGCCAGTAGTTTCGTCGGACAGTTCTACTCTGGAAACACCATATATTTT
j_call: TRBJ2-5; v_call: TRBV14; d_call: TRBD2; clone_size: NA; cdr3_aa: CASSRLAGRETQYF; cdr3_nt: TGTGCCAGCAGCAGACTAGCGGGACGGGAGACCCAGTACTTC
j_call: TRBJ2-7; v_call: TRBV4-2; d_call: NA; clone_size: NA; cdr3_aa: CASSQGISVDSYEQYF; cdr3_nt: TGTGCCAGCAGCCAAGGGATTAGCGTAGACTCCTACGAGCAGTACTTC
j_call: TRBJ2-5; v_call: TRBV25-1; d_call: NA; clone_size: NA; cdr3_aa: CASTQELQETQYF; cdr3_nt: TGTGCCAGCACCCAGGAACTCCAAGAGACCCAGTACTTC
j_call: TRBJ2-1; v_call: TRBV4-2; d_call: TRBD1; clone_size: NA; cdr3_aa: CASSYRGTGVNEQFF; cdr3_nt: TGTGCCAGCAGTTACCGGGGGACAGGGGTCAATGAGCAGTTCTTC